Sequencing of this T cell receptor beta chain was carried out in a study of cytomegalovirus exposure and HLA in healthy donors. About the study: The same platform was used for the roughly 130 validation repertoires and the 600 to 850 first-cohort repertoires, a later analysis reported. Notes on the study in general: Across donors, most TCRs were seen rarely, yet some public ones were widespread.

A note on this clone: Its antigen is still unknown.

Using immunoSEQ multiplex PCR, the repertoire was profiled, and TCRdb retains in-frame clones only, with some absent. The repertoire holds 140,000 or so clones, with over 80% as singletons. The sequencing sample was made of PBMCs. This TCR derives from a woman aged 25 to 39 in good health and CMV-seropositive.

CDR3 sequence: CASSLTLNYGYTF. In DNA form, the CDR3 reads TGTGCCAGCAGCTTAACTCTAAACTATGGCTACACCTTC. This chain connects TRBV7-2 to TRBJ1-2; D gene unclear. V was pared by 2 bases and J by 2 bases, with 6 bases between. The CDR3 runs to 13 residues. CDR1 SGHTA and CDR2 FQGNSA come from the germline V gene.